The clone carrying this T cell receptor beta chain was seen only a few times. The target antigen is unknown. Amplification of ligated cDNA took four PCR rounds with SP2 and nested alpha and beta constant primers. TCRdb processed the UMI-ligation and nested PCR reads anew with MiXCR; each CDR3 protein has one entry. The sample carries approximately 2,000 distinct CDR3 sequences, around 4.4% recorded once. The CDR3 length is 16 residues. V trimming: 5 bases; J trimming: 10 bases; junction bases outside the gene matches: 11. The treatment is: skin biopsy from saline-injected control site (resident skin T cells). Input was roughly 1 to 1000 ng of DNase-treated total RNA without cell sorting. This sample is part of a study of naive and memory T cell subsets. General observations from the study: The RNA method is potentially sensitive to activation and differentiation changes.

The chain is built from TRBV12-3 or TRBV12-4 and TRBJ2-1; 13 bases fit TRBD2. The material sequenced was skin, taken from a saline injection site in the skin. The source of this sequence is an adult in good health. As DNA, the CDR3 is TGTGCCAGCAGTAAACTAGCGGGGGGGGCCCAGGGGGAGCAGTTCTTC. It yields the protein CASSKLAGGAQGEQFF.